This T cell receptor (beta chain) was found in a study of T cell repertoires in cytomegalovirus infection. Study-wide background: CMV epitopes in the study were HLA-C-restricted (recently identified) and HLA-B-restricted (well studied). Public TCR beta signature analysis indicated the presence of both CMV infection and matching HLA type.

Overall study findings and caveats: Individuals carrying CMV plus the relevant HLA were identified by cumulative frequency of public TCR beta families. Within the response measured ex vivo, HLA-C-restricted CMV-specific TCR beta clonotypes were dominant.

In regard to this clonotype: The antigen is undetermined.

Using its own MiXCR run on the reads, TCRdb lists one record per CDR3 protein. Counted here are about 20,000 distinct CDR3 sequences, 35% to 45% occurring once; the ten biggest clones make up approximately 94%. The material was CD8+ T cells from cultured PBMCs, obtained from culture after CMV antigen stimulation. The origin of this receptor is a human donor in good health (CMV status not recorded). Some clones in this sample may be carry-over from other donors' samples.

In DNA form, the CDR3 reads TGTGCCAGCACCTCAAAGGGCGTCAACCAAGAGACCCAGTACTTC. This gives the protein CASTSKGVNQETQYF. The V call is TRBV11-2, the J call TRBJ2-5, with unresolved D. Between the trimmed V and J ends, which lost 7 bases and 0 bases, there was a span of 15 bases. Germline CDR1 and CDR2: SGHAT and FQNNGV. CDR3 length: 15 residues.